The T cell receptor beta chain under discussion was sequenced for a study of T cells in Graves' hyperthyroidism and ophthalmopathy. In the case of this clonotype: The target antigen is unknown.

There are 17 residues in the CDR3. Germline-derived CDR1 and CDR2 are SGHRS and YFSETQ. Trimming at V came to 0 bases and at J to 5 bases, leaving 7 bases not matched to a gene. The authors deemed Graves' hyperthyroidism stable absent ophthalmopathy progression within 18 months. Uncontrolled infection, other autoimmune disease, pregnancy and lactation each barred patients from inclusion. For the diagnoses, clinical symptoms, serum thyroxine and TRAb, thyroid ultrasound and orbital computed tomography were used. Researchers amplified the TCR beta CDR3 regions from RNA transcripts. HTBI primers drove first-round RT-PCR of the TCR CDR3. TCRdb reprocessed the multiplex PCR reads with MiXCR, giving one entry per CDR3 protein. The repertoire includes about 98,000 distinct CDR3 sequences, 40% of them detected once, and around 9.6% sits in the top ten. Findings and limits, study-wide: The model forecast ophthalmopathy, anticipating it by a median approximately 6.2 months before onset.

Sequencing used peripheral blood or thyroid tissue (not recorded which). This clonotype was sampled from a woman in her twenties or thirties with Graves' hyperthyroidism. The rearrangement joins TRBV5-1 to TRBJ2-7, with TRBD2 matching 14 bases. The CDR3 DNA sequence: TGCGCCAGCAGCTTGGGACTAGCGGGAGGGCCCACCGACGAGCAGTACTTC. Translated: CASSLGLAGGPTDEQYF.